The subject of this entry is one T cell receptor (beta chain). The antigen is not known. This sample is drawn from a study of PD-1 blockade in classical Hodgkin lymphoma. Broader study findings: According to reports, newly diagnosed patients had lower baseline TCR diversity than healthy donors, and relapsed/refractory patients had lower baseline TCR diversity still.

Using immunoSEQ multiplex PCR, the repertoire was profiled, and TCRdb retains in-frame clones only, with some absent. The data contain 30,000 to 35,000 clones, 94% of them singletons. Germline lookup yields CDR1 SQVTM and CDR2 ANQGSEA. Losses at the gene ends were 5 bases for V and 4 bases for J; bases not matched to a gene: 17. This CDR3 region has 16 residues. Sample time point: newly diagnosed, previously untreated cHL patient sample. The sample comprised peripheral blood mononuclear cells (PBMCs). The TCR was taken from a human donor with classical Hodgkin lymphoma. The chain uses TRBV29-1 and TRBJ2-7, with 7 bases aligning to TRBD1. In nucleotides, the CDR3 is TGCAGCGTTACTAATCCGGGACAGCCCCTTCGGTACGAGCAGTACTTC. Its protein product is CSVTNPGQPLRYEQYF.